Listed below are T cell receptor beta chains from one sample, sequenced in a study of CD8+ T cells in alopecia areata. Profiling relied on immunoSEQ multiplex PCR, and the TCRdb table lists in-frame clones only, not all of them. This table holds approximately 150,000 clones, about 54% found once. Sequencing used CD4+ T cells sorted from blood. These receptors were obtained from a human donor in good health. The CDR3 runs from the conserved cysteine through the conserved F or W. D genes are given only for firm matches. Not all rows give a size; the values are once, few, many and, for expanded clones, a class.

TGCAGCGTTAATATAAACACTGAAGCTTTCTTT	CSVNINTEAFF	TRBV29-1	TRBJ1-1	.	.
TGCGCCAGCAGCCGGAACAGGGATGGCTACACCTTC	CASSRNRDGYTF	TRBV5-1	TRBJ1-2	.	.
TGCGCCAGCAGCCACGCTAGCGGGGGCACAGATACGCAGTATTTT	CASSHASGGTDTQYF	TRBV5-1	TRBJ2-3	.	TRBD2
TGTGCCAGCAGCTCCTACAACGGCTACACCTTC	CASSSYNGYTF	TRBV7-9	TRBJ1-2	few	.
TGCAGCGTTGAAACAGGGGGCGGCATTCAGTACTTC	CSVETGGGIQYF	TRBV29-1	TRBJ2-4	.	TRBD1
TGTGCCAGCAGCACCACAACGGGAGAGCAGTACTTC	CASSTTTGEQYF	TRBV21-1	TRBJ2-7	.	.
TGCAGCGTTGACCGGGAGACCCAGTACTTC	CSVDRETQYF	TRBV29-1	TRBJ2-5	few	.
TGTGCCAGCTCCCTTTCGGCCGTGGCGTCGGAGACCCAGTACTTC	CASSLSAVASETQYF	TRBV18	TRBJ2-5	.	.
TGCGCCAGCAGCTTGGGACTAGCGGGAGGGCGGCATGAGCAGTTCTTC	CASSLGLAGGRHEQFF	TRBV5-1	TRBJ2-1	.	TRBD2
TGTGCCAGCAGCGGGGGACAGGGCAAAACTGAAGCTTTCTTT	CASSGGQGKTEAFF	TRBV7-3	TRBJ1-1	.	TRBD1
TGCAGCGTGCGACAGGGGCTTGCAACTAATGAAAAACTGTTTTTT	CSVRQGLATNEKLFF	TRBV29-1	TRBJ1-4	few	TRBD1
TGTGCCAGCAGCTCTTGGACAGGGGCCGGTGGCTACACCTTC	CASSSWTGAGGYTF	TRBV7-2	TRBJ1-2	.	TRBD1
TGCGCCAGCAGCTTGGTAGCAGTCAACACTGAAGCTTTCTTT	CASSLVAVNTEAFF	TRBV5-1	TRBJ1-1	.	.
TGTGCCAGCTCACAGGTTCACGAGCAGTACTTC	CASSQVHEQYF	TRBV18	TRBJ2-7	once	.
TGTGCCATCAGTGCTCAGGGTGGGGAGACCCAGTACTTC	CAISAQGGETQYF	TRBV10-3	TRBJ2-5	.	.
TGTGCCAGCAGTGAGGTAGCGGGAGGGGAGACCCAGTACTTC	CASSEVAGGETQYF	TRBV2	TRBJ2-5	few	TRBD2
TGTGCCAGCGCGACAGGGCATTCCTACGAGCAGTACTTC	CASATGHSYEQYF	TRBV11-1	TRBJ2-7	.	TRBD1
TGTGCCTGGAGTAGCGGGGTCGAGCAGTACTTC	CAWSSGVEQYF	TRBV30	TRBJ2-7	.	TRBD2
TGTGCCAGCAGCTTAAGCATGGGGGCGTCAGAGCAGTACTTC	CASSLSMGASEQYF	TRBV7-9	TRBJ2-7	few	.
TGTGCCAGCAGTGGGGAGACCCAGTACTTC	CASSGETQYF	TRBV7-9	TRBJ2-5	.	.
TGTGCCAGTAGTTGGGGAAGCACTAAAGCTTTCTTT	CASSWGSTKAFF	TRBV19	TRBJ1-1	.	.
TGCGCCAGCAGCCCGTTCGGGGGTGGCTACACCTTC	CASSPFGGGYTF	TRBV4-1	TRBJ1-2	.	.
TGTGCCTGGAAAAGGGGGAATGGAAGGGGGACCCAGTACTTC	CAWKRGNGRGTQYF	TRBV30	TRBJ2-5	.	.
TGTGCCAGCAGTTTCGGGACAGGTGGGAACACCATATATTTT	CASSFGTGGNTIYF	TRBV6-5	TRBJ1-3	few	TRBD1